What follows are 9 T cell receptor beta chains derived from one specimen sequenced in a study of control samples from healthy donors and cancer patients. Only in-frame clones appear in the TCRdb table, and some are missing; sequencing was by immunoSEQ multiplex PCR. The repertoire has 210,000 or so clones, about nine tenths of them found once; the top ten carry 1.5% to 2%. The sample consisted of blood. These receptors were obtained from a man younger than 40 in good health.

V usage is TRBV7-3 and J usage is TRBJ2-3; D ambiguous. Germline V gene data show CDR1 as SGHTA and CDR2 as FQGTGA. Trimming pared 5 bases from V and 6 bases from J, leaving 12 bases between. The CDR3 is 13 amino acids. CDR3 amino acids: CASSARLGDTQYF. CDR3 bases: TGTGCCAGCAGCGCGCGACTGGGCGATACGCAGTATTTT.

The DNA for the CDR3 is TGTGCCAGCAGCTTTGGGACAGGGTATGTTGAAGCTTTCTTT. The encoded protein is CASSFGTGYVEAFF. V gene TRBV5-6 combines with J gene TRBJ1-1; TRBD1 agrees at 9 bases. Trimming cost V 2 bases and J 7 bases; bases outside gene matches: 6. The germline V gene has CDR1 SGHDT and CDR2 YYEEEE. The CDR3 covers 14 residues.

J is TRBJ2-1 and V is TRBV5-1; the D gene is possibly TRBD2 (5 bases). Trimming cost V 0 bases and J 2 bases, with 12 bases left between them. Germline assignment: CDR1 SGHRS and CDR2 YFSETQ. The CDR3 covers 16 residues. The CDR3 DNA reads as TGCGCCAGCAGCTTGGACCGGGTGGGAGCCTACAATGAGCAGTTCTTC. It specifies CASSLDRVGAYNEQFF.

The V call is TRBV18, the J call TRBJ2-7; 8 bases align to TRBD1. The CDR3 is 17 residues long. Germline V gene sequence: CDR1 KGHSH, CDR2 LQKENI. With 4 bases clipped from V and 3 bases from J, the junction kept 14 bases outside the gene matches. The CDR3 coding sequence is TGTGCCAGCTCACTTAAATGGGACAGGAAGGGCATCTACGAGCAGTACTTC. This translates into CASSLKWDRKGIYEQYF.

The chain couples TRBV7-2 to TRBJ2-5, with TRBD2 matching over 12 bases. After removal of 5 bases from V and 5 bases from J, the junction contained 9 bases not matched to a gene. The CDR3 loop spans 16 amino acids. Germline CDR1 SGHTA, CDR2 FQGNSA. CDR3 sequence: CASSPWTSGVSETQYF. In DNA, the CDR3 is TGTGCCAGCAGCCCGTGGACTAGCGGGGTTTCGGAGACCCAGTACTTC.

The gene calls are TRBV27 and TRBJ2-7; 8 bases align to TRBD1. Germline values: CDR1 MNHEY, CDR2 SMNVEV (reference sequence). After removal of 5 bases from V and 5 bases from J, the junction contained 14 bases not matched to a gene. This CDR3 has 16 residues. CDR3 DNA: TGTGCCAGCAGTCCAGGACCGGGACAGGTGTCCAACGAGCAGTACTTC. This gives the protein CASSPGPGQVSNEQYF.

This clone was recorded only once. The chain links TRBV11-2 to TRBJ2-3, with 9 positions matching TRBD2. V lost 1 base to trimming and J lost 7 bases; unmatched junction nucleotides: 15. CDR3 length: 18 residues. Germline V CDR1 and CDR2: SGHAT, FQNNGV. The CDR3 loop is CASSLARLAGAGDYTQYF. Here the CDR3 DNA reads TGTGCCAGCAGCTTAGCCCGGTTAGCGGGGGCGGGGGACTATACGCAGTATTTT.

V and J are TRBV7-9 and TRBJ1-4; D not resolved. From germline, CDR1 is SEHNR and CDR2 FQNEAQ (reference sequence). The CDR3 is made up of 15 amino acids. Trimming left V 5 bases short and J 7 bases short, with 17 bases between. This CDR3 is CASSPREGRGEKLFF. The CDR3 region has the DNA TGTGCCAGCAGCCCACGTGAAGGTAGAGGTGAAAAACTGTTTTTT. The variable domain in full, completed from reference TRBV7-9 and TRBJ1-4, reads DTGVSQNPRHKITKRGQNVTFRCDPISEHNRLYWYRQTLGQGPEFLTYFQNEAQLEKSRLLSDRFSAERPKGSFSTLEIQRTEQGDSAMYLCASSPREGRGEKLFFGSGTQLSVL.

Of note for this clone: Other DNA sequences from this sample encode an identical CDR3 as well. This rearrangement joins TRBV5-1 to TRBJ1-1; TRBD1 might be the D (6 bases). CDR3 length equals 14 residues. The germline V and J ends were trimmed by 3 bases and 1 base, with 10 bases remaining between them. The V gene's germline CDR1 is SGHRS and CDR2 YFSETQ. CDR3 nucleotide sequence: TGCGCCAGCAGCTCTGGACAGCCGAACACTGAAGCTTTCTTT. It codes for CASSSGQPNTEAFF.